Listed below are T cell receptor beta chains from one sample, sequenced in a study of T cell repertoires in cytomegalovirus infection. TCRdb itself ran the reads through MiXCR, one entry per CDR3 protein. The sample has a few hundred thousand distinct CDR3 sequences, roughly a sixth seen once. The sequencing sample was made of PBMCs. Receptor source: a human donor in good health (CMV status not recorded). Some clones in this sample may be carry-over from other donors' samples. Both conserved end residues are part of each CDR3. A D gene is named only where the DNA matches it firmly. The listing skips clone size in some rows; elsewhere it reads once, few, many or a size class.

clone_size: NA; d_call: NA; v_call: TRBV12-3/TRBV12-4; j_call: TRBJ1-3; cdr3_nt: TGTGCCAGCAGTTTAGTGGCCGGGACTCTCAGCTCTGGAAACACCATATATTTT; cdr3_aa: CASSLVAGTLSSGNTIYF
clone_size: NA; d_call: TRBD1; v_call: TRBV5-8; j_call: TRBJ1-4; cdr3_nt: TGTGCCAGCAGCGGACAGGGTATGCATTGGGAAAAACTGTTTTTT; cdr3_aa: CASSGQGMHWEKLFF
clone_size: NA; d_call: TRBD1; v_call: TRBV20-1; j_call: TRBJ1-3; cdr3_nt: TGCAGTGCCAGGGGGCCCCATAGCTCTGGAAACACCATATATTTT; cdr3_aa: CSARGPHSSGNTIYF
clone_size: few; d_call: NA; v_call: TRBV5-4; j_call: TRBJ2-1; cdr3_nt: TGTGCCAGCAGCTTGACCGGGGCCGATGAGCAGTTCTTC; cdr3_aa: CASSLTGADEQFF
clone_size: NA; d_call: NA; v_call: TRBV5-6; j_call: TRBJ1-2; cdr3_nt: TGTGCCAGCAGCTTGGATGACGGAAACTATGGCTACACCTTC; cdr3_aa: CASSLDDGNYGYTF
clone_size: NA; d_call: NA; v_call: TRBV28; j_call: TRBJ1-1; cdr3_nt: TGTGCCAGCAGAGAGCCCGAAAACACTGAAGCTTTCTTT; cdr3_aa: CASREPENTEAFF
clone_size: NA; d_call: TRBD1; v_call: TRBV28; j_call: TRBJ2-3; cdr3_nt: TGTGCCAGCAGTGGACAGGGTGTACCAGATACGCAGTATTTT; cdr3_aa: CASSGQGVPDTQYF
clone_size: NA; d_call: TRBD1; v_call: TRBV12-3/TRBV12-4; j_call: TRBJ1-2; cdr3_nt: TGTGCCAGCAGCAAAACCCCGACAGGGGGCGTCTACGGCTACACCTTC; cdr3_aa: CASSKTPTGGVYGYTF
clone_size: NA; d_call: NA; v_call: TRBV7-6; j_call: TRBJ1-2; cdr3_nt: TGTGCCAGCAGCCTAATGACAGGAGCTAACTATGGCTACACCTTC; cdr3_aa: CASSLMTGANYGYTF
clone_size: few; d_call: TRBD2; v_call: TRBV7-8; j_call: TRBJ2-3; cdr3_nt: TGTGCCAGTGGGGGGGGGAGGTTAGATACGCAGTATTTT; cdr3_aa: CASGGGRLDTQYF
clone_size: once; d_call: NA; v_call: TRBV6-2/TRBV6-3; j_call: TRBJ1-2; cdr3_nt: TGTGCCAGCAGTTACCATACAGGGACTATAGGCGGCTACACCTTC; cdr3_aa: CASSYHTGTIGGYTF
clone_size: few; d_call: NA; v_call: TRBV4-1; j_call: TRBJ2-7; cdr3_nt: TGCGCCAGCAGCTCGGAAGGGGGGGGTTCCTACGAGCAGTACTTC; cdr3_aa: CASSSEGGGSYEQYF
clone_size: many; d_call: TRBD2; v_call: TRBV7-2; j_call: TRBJ2-1; cdr3_nt: TGTGCCAGCAGCTCTAGCGGGGGGTTTCGGGAGCAGTTCTTC; cdr3_aa: CASSSSGGFREQFF
clone_size: NA; d_call: TRBD1; v_call: TRBV5-1; j_call: TRBJ2-3; cdr3_nt: TGCGCCAGCAGCCACGATCGACAGGGCCCAGATACGCAGTATTTT; cdr3_aa: CASSHDRQGPDTQYF
clone_size: few; d_call: NA; v_call: TRBV19; j_call: TRBJ2-7; cdr3_nt: TGTGCCAGTAGTCGTGGTGAGAACCTCTACGAGCAGTACTTC; cdr3_aa: CASSRGENLYEQYF
clone_size: many; d_call: TRBD1; v_call: TRBV4-1; j_call: TRBJ1-1; cdr3_nt: TGCGCCAGCAGCCAACCGGGACAGAAGAACACTGAAGCTTTCTTT; cdr3_aa: CASSQPGQKNTEAFF
clone_size: few; d_call: NA; v_call: TRBV10-3; j_call: TRBJ1-2; cdr3_nt: TGTGCCATCACCTACGGTGAGGGGGATGGCTATGGCTACACCTTC; cdr3_aa: CAITYGEGDGYGYTF
clone_size: NA; d_call: TRBD1; v_call: TRBV10-3; j_call: TRBJ1-2; cdr3_nt: TGTGCCATCAGTGACCTGCGGGGGGAACAGGGGGCGAGCTATGGCTACACCTTC; cdr3_aa: CAISDLRGEQGASYGYTF
clone_size: NA; d_call: TRBD2; v_call: TRBV4-2; j_call: TRBJ2-2; cdr3_nt: TGTGCCAGCAGCCAAGATAGTTCGGGGGGGGGCCTTTCCGGGGAGCTGTTTTTT; cdr3_aa: CASSQDSSGGGLSGELFF
clone_size: NA; d_call: TRBD2; v_call: TRBV6-5; j_call: TRBJ2-1; cdr3_nt: TGTGCCAGCAGTTACAACGAAGCGGGGGGGCGCGATGAGCAGTTCTTC; cdr3_aa: CASSYNEAGGRDEQFF
clone_size: NA; d_call: NA; v_call: TRBV4-1; j_call: TRBJ1-5; cdr3_nt: TGCGCCAGCAGCCCTGGACAGTCCAATCAGCCCCAGCATTTT; cdr3_aa: CASSPGQSNQPQHF
clone_size: many; d_call: TRBD1; v_call: TRBV7-6; j_call: TRBJ2-6; cdr3_nt: TGTGCCAGCAGTTCAACGGGACAGGGGGCCAACGTCCTGACTTTC; cdr3_aa: CASSSTGQGANVLTF
clone_size: many; d_call: NA; v_call: TRBV28; j_call: TRBJ1-6; cdr3_nt: TGTGCCAGCAGTTCGTTTATGCCCCTCCACTTT; cdr3_aa: CASSSFMPLHF
clone_size: many; d_call: TRBD1; v_call: TRBV12-3/TRBV12-4; j_call: TRBJ1-1; cdr3_nt: TGTGCCAGCAGCGGACAGGGAATGAACACTGAAGCTTTCTTT; cdr3_aa: CASSGQGMNTEAFF
clone_size: few; d_call: NA; v_call: TRBV12-3/TRBV12-4; j_call: TRBJ2-5; cdr3_nt: TGTGCCAGCAGTTTAAGTGGGGTACCCAGGGGCGCCCTTTCGGAGACCCAGTACTTC; cdr3_aa: CASSLSGVPRGALSETQYF
clone_size: few; d_call: TRBD1; v_call: TRBV7-2; j_call: TRBJ1-2; cdr3_nt: TGTGCCAGCAGCTTTTTCGGACAGGGGACGGGCTACACCTTC; cdr3_aa: CASSFFGQGTGYTF
clone_size: many; d_call: NA; v_call: TRBV7-9; j_call: TRBJ1-5; cdr3_nt: TGTGCCAGCAGCTCAGACAGGACAGTCAATCAGCCCCAGCATTTT; cdr3_aa: CASSSDRTVNQPQHF
clone_size: NA; d_call: NA; v_call: TRBV12-5; j_call: TRBJ2-7; cdr3_nt: TGTGCTAGCCCTTTTGGTCCTACCTACGAGCAGTACTTC; cdr3_aa: CASPFGPTYEQYF
clone_size: NA; d_call: TRBD2; v_call: TRBV28; j_call: TRBJ2-3; cdr3_nt: TGTGCCAGCAGTTTAAGCGGGGATGATACGCAGTATTTT; cdr3_aa: CASSLSGDDTQYF
clone_size: NA; d_call: NA; v_call: TRBV5-6; j_call: TRBJ2-1; cdr3_nt: TGTGCCAGCAGCTTCGTTCACAACAATGAGCAGTTCTTC; cdr3_aa: CASSFVHNNEQFF
clone_size: few; d_call: TRBD1; v_call: TRBV4-1; j_call: TRBJ1-2; cdr3_nt: TGCGCCAGCAGCCCCACCGGGACAGAATATGGCTACACCTTC; cdr3_aa: CASSPTGTEYGYTF
clone_size: few; d_call: NA; v_call: TRBV10-3; j_call: TRBJ1-1; cdr3_nt: TGTGCCATCAGGGGACTCCCGGGGGAAGCTTTCTTT; cdr3_aa: CAIRGLPGEAFF
clone_size: few; d_call: NA; v_call: TRBV12-3/TRBV12-4; j_call: TRBJ2-5; cdr3_nt: TGTGCCAGCGGGGTTACGAGTGAGGAGACCCAGTACTTC; cdr3_aa: CASGVTSEETQYF
clone_size: many; d_call: TRBD2; v_call: TRBV28; j_call: TRBJ2-3; cdr3_nt: TGTGCCAGCAGCCCGGGGCTAGCGGGGGGCACAGATACGCAGTATTTT; cdr3_aa: CASSPGLAGGTDTQYF
clone_size: many; d_call: TRBD1; v_call: TRBV6-2/TRBV6-3; j_call: TRBJ2-3; cdr3_nt: TGTGCCAGCAGCAGGGGGACAGGACAACGCACAGATACGCAGTATTTT; cdr3_aa: CASSRGTGQRTDTQYF
clone_size: once; d_call: TRBD1; v_call: TRBV15; j_call: TRBJ2-7; cdr3_nt: TGTGCCACCAGCAGACGGGACAGGGGCTACGAGCAGTACTTC; cdr3_aa: CATSRRDRGYEQYF
clone_size: NA; d_call: TRBD2; v_call: TRBV6-6; j_call: TRBJ2-3; cdr3_nt: TGTGCCAGCAGTCGACTAGCGACGAGCACAGATACGCAGTATTTT; cdr3_aa: CASSRLATSTDTQYF
clone_size: many; d_call: NA; v_call: TRBV28; j_call: TRBJ2-7; cdr3_nt: TGTGCCAGTCGATCCCGGGACCTGGGCCTCGAGCAGTACTTC; cdr3_aa: CASRSRDLGLEQYF
clone_size: few; d_call: NA; v_call: TRBV25-1; j_call: TRBJ2-6; cdr3_nt: TGTGCCAGCAGTGAAAATGGAAACGTCCTGACTTTC; cdr3_aa: CASSENGNVLTF
clone_size: many; d_call: NA; v_call: TRBV19; j_call: TRBJ2-4; cdr3_nt: TGTGCCAGTAGTGACCTCTACATAGCCAAAAACATTCAGTACTTC; cdr3_aa: CASSDLYIAKNIQYF
clone_size: few; d_call: TRBD1; v_call: TRBV7-9; j_call: TRBJ1-1; cdr3_nt: TGTGCCAGCAGCTCCACCGGGACAGGGAGTGGGAACACTGAAGCTTTCTTT; cdr3_aa: CASSSTGTGSGNTEAFF
clone_size: NA; d_call: NA; v_call: TRBV9; j_call: TRBJ2-3; cdr3_nt: TGTGCCAGCAGCTTCGCCGGGGGCGCAGATACGCAGTATTTT; cdr3_aa: CASSFAGGADTQYF
clone_size: few; d_call: NA; v_call: TRBV6-5; j_call: TRBJ2-3; cdr3_nt: TGTGCCAGCAGTTACTTTGAGGGCAACACAGATACGCAGTATTTT; cdr3_aa: CASSYFEGNTDTQYF
clone_size: many; d_call: TRBD1; v_call: TRBV7-2; j_call: TRBJ2-7; cdr3_nt: TGTGCCAGCAGCGTCGACAGGGGAATGGACGAGCAGTACTTC; cdr3_aa: CASSVDRGMDEQYF
clone_size: NA; d_call: NA; v_call: TRBV5-6; j_call: TRBJ2-5; cdr3_nt: TGTGCCAGCAGCTTTCTACAGGCGCTCCAAGAGACCCAGTACTTC; cdr3_aa: CASSFLQALQETQYF
clone_size: few; d_call: NA; v_call: TRBV28; j_call: TRBJ2-7; cdr3_nt: TGTGCCAGCACCCCCTTGGGTTCTCGCCCTAGCTCCTACGAGCAGTACTTC; cdr3_aa: CASTPLGSRPSSYEQYF
clone_size: few; d_call: TRBD1; v_call: TRBV6-2/TRBV6-3; j_call: TRBJ1-2; cdr3_nt: TGTGCCAGCAACGACAGGGGAGCTAACTATGGCTACACCTTC; cdr3_aa: CASNDRGANYGYTF
clone_size: many; d_call: NA; v_call: TRBV12-3/TRBV12-4; j_call: TRBJ2-3; cdr3_nt: TGTGCCAGCAGGGGGGAGCCCACAGATACGCAGTATTTT; cdr3_aa: CASRGEPTDTQYF
clone_size: many; d_call: NA; v_call: TRBV7-2; j_call: TRBJ2-7; cdr3_nt: TGTGCCAGCAGCTTCCACAGGGATTCCTACGAGCAGTACTTC; cdr3_aa: CASSFHRDSYEQYF
clone_size: few; d_call: NA; v_call: TRBV19; j_call: TRBJ2-6; cdr3_nt: TGTGCCAGTAGTAGCCGCGGGGCCAACGTCCTGACTTTC; cdr3_aa: CASSSRGANVLTF